These 32 T cell receptor beta chains came from one sample sequenced in a study of cytotoxic CD8 clonotypes in ibrutinib-treated CLL. Assay: immunoSEQ multiplex PCR; the TCRdb copy retains only in-frame clones and omits some. This sample has around 200,000 clones, with roughly 77% found just once. Sample: PBMCs, taken after 12 months of ibrutinib treatment. These receptors all come from a human donor with chronic lymphocytic leukemia.

This clone was observed a few times. V usage is TRBV27 and J usage is TRBJ1-1; D not resolved. Germline V gene data show CDR1 as MNHEY and CDR2 as SMNVEV (reference sequence). The CDR3 consists of 11 residues. V was trimmed by 10 bases and J by 5 bases, leaving 11 bases between them. The CDR3, as DNA: TGTGCCACCCTATTAGGAACTGAAGCTTTCTTT. Amino acid sequence: CATLLGTEAFF.

This clone was detected only a few times. The chain uses TRBV28 and TRBJ2-7; no clear D. V lost 3 bases to trimming and J lost 2 bases, with 2 bases between them. CDR3 length: 11 residues. Per the germline V gene, CDR1 is MDHEN and CDR2 is SYDVKM. CDR3 bases: TGTGCCAGCAGTTTGGCCTACGAGCAGTACTTC. Protein: CASSLAYEQYF. The full variable domain, completed using reference TRBV28 and TRBJ2-7, is DVKVTQSSRYLVKRTGEKVFLECVQDMDHENMFWYRQDPGLGLRLIYFSYDVKMKEKGDIPEGYSVSREKKERFSLILESASTNQTSMYLCASSLAYEQYFGPGTRLTVT.

This sequence joins TRBV28 and TRBJ2-2; D gene uncertain. CDR1 and CDR2 (germline): MDHEN, SYDVKM. The length of the CDR3 is 13 residues. Deletions cut 4 bases from V and 6 bases from J, with 9 bases between. Written as DNA, the CDR3 is TGTGCCAGCAGTTACCACAGTCCCGGGGAGCTGTTTTTT. It is translated as CASSYHSPGELFF. Variable domain in full (rest from reference TRBV28 and TRBJ2-2): DVKVTQSSRYLVKRTGEKVFLECVQDMDHENMFWYRQDPGLGLRLIYFSYDVKMKEKGDIPEGYSVSREKKERFSLILESASTNQTSMYLCASSYHSPGELFFGEGSRLTVL.

This chain connects TRBV10-2 to TRBJ1-3; D gene unclear. The CDR3 runs to 12 residues. Trimming pared 11 bases from V and 1 base from J, leaving 9 bases between. Germline V gene sequence: CDR1 WSHSY, CDR2 SAAADI. The CDR3 region has the DNA TGCGCCTGGCGGGAATCTGGAAACACCATATATTTT. Translation: CAWRESGNTIYF.

The chain couples TRBV7-2 to TRBJ2-1; 9 bases fit TRBD2. V lost 7 bases, J lost 3 bases, and 10 bases stayed unmatched. CDR1 and CDR2 (germline): SGHTA, FQGNSA. The CDR3 has 16 amino acids. CDR3 loop: CASIPQGLALYNEQFF. The CDR3 region has the DNA TGTGCCAGCATTCCGCAGGGACTAGCCCTCTACAATGAGCAGTTCTTC.

The V call is TRBV5-4, the J call TRBJ2-7; no definite D call. CDR3 length: 13 amino acids. The V end lost 1 base, the J end lost 3 bases, and 8 bases lay between the germline ends. Germline CDR1 is SGHNT and CDR2 is YYREEE (reference sequence). CDR3 sequence (DNA): TGTGCCAGCAGCTTGCGGCTCAACTACGAGCAGTACTTC. Amino acids: CASSLRLNYEQYF. Full variable domain (outside the CDR3, taken from reference TRBV5-4 and TRBJ2-7): ETGVTQSPTHLIKTRGQQVTLRCSSQSGHNTVSWYQQALGQGPQFIFQYYREEENGRGNFPPRFSGLQFPNYSSELNVNALELDDSALYLCASSLRLNYEQYFGPGTRLTVT.

This clone was counted once. The chain carries TRBV5-4 and TRBJ2-2; a weak D match, TRBD1 (6 bases). The CDR3 is 15 amino acids. Germline loops: CDR1 SGHNT, CDR2 YYREEE (reference sequence). Trimming left V 4 bases short and J 1 base short, with 11 bases between. Written as DNA, the CDR3 is TGTGCCAGCAGCCGGTCGACAGGGAACACCGGGGAGCTGTTTTTT. Its protein product is CASSRSTGNTGELFF.

The rearrangement links TRBV5-1 to TRBJ2-1; the match to TRBD1 covers 10 bases. The CDR3 is made up of 15 amino acids. Germline CDR1 and CDR2: SGHRS and YFSETQ. The junction had 5 bases not matched to a gene; V was cut back by 1 base and J by 7 bases. CDR3 DNA sequence: TGCGCCAGCAGCTTGAAGACAGGGGGCCGAAATGAGCAGTTCTTC. It is translated as CASSLKTGGRNEQFF. The whole variable domain, remainder taken from reference TRBV5-1 and TRBJ2-1, is KAGVTQTPRYLIKTRGQQVTLSCSPISGHRSVSWYQQTPGQGLQFLFEYFSETQRNKGNFPGRFSGRQFSNSRSEMNVSTLELGDSALYLCASSLKTGGRNEQFFGPGTRLTVL.

The chain joins TRBV6-1 to TRBJ2-3; TRBD2 agrees at 14 bases. Losses at the gene ends were 3 bases for V and 5 bases for J; bases not matched to a gene: 7. The germline V gene has CDR1 MNHNS and CDR2 SASEGT. The CDR3 loop spans 17 amino acids. In nucleotides, the CDR3 is TGTGCCAGCAGTGACCCGACTAGCGGGAGGGGGAGAGATACGCAGTATTTT. It yields the protein CASSDPTSGRGRDTQYF.

The chain recombines TRBV19 with TRBJ1-2; a possible D gene is TRBD1 (5 bases). V was trimmed by 7 bases and J by 5 bases, leaving 14 bases between them. Per germline, CDR1 LNHDA and CDR2 SQIVND (reference sequence). The CDR3 loop spans 13 amino acids. The chain's CDR3 is CASTPGEGYGYTF. Written as DNA, the CDR3 is TGTGCCAGTACCCCGGGGGAGGGTTATGGCTACACCTTC.

The CDR3 loop is CASITPNKETQYF. In DNA, the CDR3 is TGTGCCAGCATCACGCCAAACAAAGAGACCCAGTACTTC. This chain connects TRBV13 to TRBJ2-5; D call uncertain. The germline gives CDR1 PRHDT, CDR2 FYEKMQ (reference sequence). The CDR3 extends over 13 amino acids. The V end was cut by 7 bases, the J end by 3 bases, with 12 bases between.

Only a few counts were recorded for this clone. The chain couples TRBV28 to TRBJ2-7; D gene unclear. The V end was cut by 5 bases, the J end by 0 bases, with 14 bases between. The CDR3 covers 15 residues. CDR1 MDHEN and CDR2 SYDVKM come from the germline V gene. The CDR3 sequence is CASSLTGASSYEQYF. The CDR3 nucleotides are TGTGCCAGCAGTCTCACCGGCGCCTCCTCCTACGAGCAGTACTTC.

CDR3 nucleotide sequence: TGTGCCAGCAGCTTAGGACAACTAGCGGGAATTCGTGAGCAGTTCTTC. Residues: CASSLGQLAGIREQFF. This rearrangement joins TRBV7-2 to TRBJ2-1, with 10 bases matching TRBD2. Germline CDR1 SGHTA, CDR2 FQGNSA. V trimming: 1 base; J trimming: 9 bases; junction bases outside the gene matches: 9. This CDR3 is 16 amino acids long.

The rearrangement joins TRBV6-6 to TRBJ2-2; the D is unclear. Germline V gene lookup returns CDR1 MNHNY and CDR2 SVGAGI (reference sequence). V lost 6 bases to trimming and J lost 6 bases, with 14 bases between them. This CDR3 has 14 residues. For the CDR3, the DNA is TGTGCCAGCAGGACTCGAACGTTCGCCGGGGAGCTGTTTTTT. It specifies CASRTRTFAGELFF.

This clone turned up a few times. The chain combines TRBV7-2 with TRBJ2-2; the D gene is possibly TRBD1 (6 bases). V was cut by 5 bases and J by 5 bases, with 18 bases left in between. The CDR3 is 16 residues long. Per the germline V gene, CDR1 is SGHTA and CDR2 is FQGNSA. This CDR3 is CASSRRTGTSTGELFF. The CDR3 coding sequence is TGTGCCAGCAGCCGGCGAACCGGGACATCAACCGGGGAGCTGTTTTTT. Using reference TRBV7-2 and TRBJ2-2 for the parts outside the CDR3, the full variable domain is GAGVSQSPSNKVTEKGKDVELRCDPISGHTALYWYRQSLGQGLEFLIYFQGNSAPDKSGLPSDRFSAERTGGSVSTLTIQRTQQEDSAVYLCASSRRTGTSTGELFFGEGSRLTVL.

The chain joins TRBV30 to TRBJ1-1; 10 bases map to TRBD1. V was clipped by 3 bases and J by 4 bases; unmatched bases: 11. This CDR3 is 16 amino acids long. Germline assignment: CDR1 GTSNPN and CDR2 SVGIG (reference sequence). This CDR3 reads CAWSRGDRGPGTEAFF. For the CDR3, the DNA is TGTGCCTGGAGCCGGGGGGACAGGGGACCTGGCACTGAAGCTTTCTTT.

The rearrangement links TRBV6-5 to TRBJ1-4, with 7 bases that match TRBD1. This CDR3 spans 15 amino acids. The germline V gene encodes CDR1 MNHEY and CDR2 SVGAGI. J was trimmed by 7 bases and V by 5 bases; bases with no gene match: 10. The CDR3 sequence is CASSLQTGRGEKLFF. CDR3 sequence (DNA): TGTGCCAGCAGTCTCCAGACAGGGCGGGGTGAAAAACTGTTTTTT.

The rearrangement links TRBV5-4 to TRBJ1-5, with a tentative D call TRBD1 (6 bases). CDR1 is SGHNT, CDR2 YYREEE, per germline (reference sequence). Trimming shortened V by 3 bases and J by 5 bases, and 12 bases separated the two germline ends. The CDR3 loop spans 14 amino acids. This CDR3 is CASSSQGGDQPQHF. DNA of the CDR3: TGTGCCAGCAGCTCACAGGGTGGGGATCAGCCCCAGCATTTT.

This CDR3 is CASSYSGGNRDEKLFF. CDR3 in DNA: TGTGCCAGCAGTTACTCTGGGGGCAATAGGGATGAAAAACTGTTTTTT. V gene TRBV6-5 combines with J gene TRBJ1-4, with D maybe TRBD1 (6 bases). The CDR3 is 16 amino acids. The V gene lost 0 bases and the J gene lost 6 bases, with 14 bases spanning the gap. Germline assignment: CDR1 MNHEY and CDR2 SVGAGI.

The chain employs TRBV28 and TRBJ2-2; D ambiguous. V shed 3 bases and J shed 4 bases, with 3 bases lying between them. The CDR3 extends over 12 amino acids. Germline loops: CDR1 MDHEN, CDR2 SYDVKM. This CDR3 is CASSLGTGELFF. CDR3 in DNA: TGTGCCAGCAGTTTGGGCACCGGGGAGCTGTTTTTT.

This clone was seen only once. The chain combines TRBV30 with TRBJ1-2; D gene ambiguous. Looked up from germline, CDR1 is GTSNPN and CDR2 is SVGIG (reference sequence). The CDR3 totals 13 residues. V lost 3 bases, J lost 6 bases, and 14 bases lay in between. In DNA, the CDR3 is TGTGCCTGGAGCACCTACAACGGAAATGGCTACACCTTC. This sequence encodes CAWSTYNGNGYTF.

The chain joins TRBV5-1 to TRBJ2-3; possibly TRBD1 for D (5 bases). The CDR3 is 13 amino acids. CDR1 and CDR2 from the germline V gene are SGHRS and YFSETQ. The V gene lost 4 bases and the J gene lost 8 bases, with 14 bases spanning the gap. As DNA, the CDR3 is TGCGCCAGCAGCCCCCAACAGGCAGGTACGCAGTATTTT. Amino acids: CASSPQQAGTQYF.

V and J are TRBV28 and TRBJ1-2, with D hard to call. The germline V gene encodes CDR1 MDHEN and CDR2 SYDVKM. Deletions cut 9 bases from V and 8 bases from J, with 10 bases between. The CDR3 covers 10 residues. CDR3 residues: CASGPRGYTF. The DNA of the CDR3 is TGTGCCAGTGGGCCGCGAGGCTACACCTTC.

This chain uses TRBV29-1 with TRBJ2-4; possible D gene TRBD1, 6 bases. Trimming took 2 bases from V and 1 from J, leaving 9 bases between them. CDR1 and CDR2 (germline): SQVTM, ANQGSEA. The CDR3 length is 14 residues. This CDR3 reads CSVETQGAKNIQYF. CDR3 bases: TGCAGCGTTGAAACTCAGGGGGCCAAAAACATTCAGTACTTC.

The chain employs TRBV10-2 and TRBJ2-7, with 7 nucleotides matching TRBD1. Per germline, CDR1 WSHSY and CDR2 SAAADI. The CDR3 runs to 12 residues. The junction had 2 bases not matched to a gene; V was cut back by 6 bases and J by 3 bases. DNA for the CDR3: TGCGCCAGCAGCCGACAGGGCTACGAGCAGTACTTC. The encoded protein is CASSRQGYEQYF.

The chain employs TRBV11-2 and TRBJ2-1; TRBD2 matches at 12 bases. The length of the CDR3 is 15 residues. J was trimmed by 10 bases and V by 5 bases; bases with no gene match: 9. Germline V CDR1 and CDR2: SGHAT, FQNNGV. The CDR3 nucleotides read TGTGCCAGCAGCCCTCGGACTAGCGGGACGGGAGAGCAGTTCTTC. This codes for CASSPRTSGTGEQFF.

This clone showed up many times. This rearrangement joins TRBV11-3 to TRBJ2-2, with TRBD1 matching 8 bases. The junction had 11 bases not matched to a gene; V was cut back by 0 bases and J by 5 bases. The CDR3 is 18 amino acids. The germline V gene has CDR1 SGHNT and CDR2 YENEEA. This CDR3 reads CASSLDRLGQGGTGELFF. CDR3 nucleotide sequence: TGTGCCAGCAGCTTAGATCGACTAGGACAGGGAGGAACCGGGGAGCTGTTTTTT.

This clone showed up just a few times. V gene TRBV7-2 combines with J gene TRBJ2-2; 7 bases fit TRBD2. Germline V lookup: CDR1 SGHTA, CDR2 FQGNSA. With V trimmed by 7 bases and J by 3 bases, 14 bases remained unmatched. The CDR3 extends over 17 amino acids. CDR3 nucleotide sequence: TGTGCCAGCACCCCCGGCAGCGGGGTACAAGACACCGGGGAGCTGTTTTTT. Protein sequence: CASTPGSGVQDTGELFF.

The gene calls are TRBV2 and TRBJ2-1; 8 positions match TRBD2. V trimming: 3 bases; J trimming: 3 bases; junction bases outside the gene matches: 7. The CDR3 is made up of 16 amino acids. Germline assignment: CDR1 SNHLY and CDR2 FYNNEI. The CDR3 bases are TGTGCCAGCAGTGATGGAAGACTAGCGTTCTACAATGAGCAGTTCTTC. The encoded protein is CASSDGRLAFYNEQFF.

This clone was detected only once. The rearrangement uses TRBV29-1 and TRBJ2-3; tentative D call: TRBD2 (6 bases). V was pared by 5 bases and J by 0 bases, with 12 bases between. The germline V gene has CDR1 SQVTM and CDR2 ANQGSEA. The CDR3 runs to 14 residues. The CDR3 nucleotides read TGCAGCGTTTATCGCGGGACTAGCACAGATACGCAGTATTTT. Translated, it gives CSVYRGTSTDTQYF.

The rearrangement uses TRBV7-2 and TRBJ2-7, with 8 bases lining up with TRBD2. After removal of 3 bases from V and 4 bases from J, the junction contained 2 bases not matched to a gene. Germline CDR1 and CDR2: SGHTA and FQGNSA. The CDR3 is made up of 13 amino acids. The DNA of the CDR3 is TGTGCCAGCAGCTTGAAGCGGGAGTACGAGCAGTACTTC. As protein: CASSLKREYEQYF. The whole variable domain, remainder taken from reference TRBV7-2 and TRBJ2-7, is GAGVSQSPSNKVTEKGKDVELRCDPISGHTALYWYRQSLGQGLEFLIYFQGNSAPDKSGLPSDRFSAERTGGSVSTLTIQRTQQEDSAVYLCASSLKREYEQYFGPGTRLTVT.

V usage is TRBV2 and J usage is TRBJ2-7; D uncertain. This CDR3 contains 13 residues. Looked up from germline, CDR1 is SNHLY and CDR2 is FYNNEI. V lost 6 bases, J lost 9 bases, and 18 bases lay in between. The CDR3 sequence: CASRSEPSSGQYF. As DNA, the CDR3 is TGTGCCAGCAGGTCGGAGCCCTCGTCTGGGCAGTACTTC.